In its sample, the clone carrying this T cell receptor beta chain was seen once. As handled by the study authors: From reference gene primer amplification, estimates of nucleated cell counts were derived. The protocol was immunoSEQ multiplex PCR, while the TCRdb copy is restricted to in-frame clones and leaves out a portion. V and J calls and clone size come straight from that table; D and trimming were deduced from the DNA. The sample holds 100,000 to 150,000 clones, approximately 90% seen once. This sample is drawn from a study of blood T cell repertoires in COVID-19. Study background: Specimens from acute and convalescent COVID-19 originated in the United States, Italy and Spain. The cDNA or gDNA used as material had been derived from T cells, B-cell-depleted T cells, or PBMCs.

CDR1 is MNHEY and CDR2 is SVGAGI in the germline V gene. The CDR3 covers 16 residues. The ends lost 2 bases at V and 4 bases at J; junction bases unmatched: 5. The J gene is TRBJ2-1, the V gene TRBV6-5, with 10 positions matching TRBD2. Specimen: peripheral blood. The receptor was derived from a man aged 35-49 years with acute or convalescent COVID-19. The CDR3 nucleotides read TGTGCCAGCAGTTACCTTAGCGGGGGGCGTTACAATGAGCAGTTCTTC. Its translation: CASSYLSGGRYNEQFF.